The entry that follows covers one T cell receptor (beta chain) sequence. Its antigen is still unknown. TCRdb used MiXCR to reprocess the RT-PCR reads, holding one entry per CDR3 protein. The data hold roughly 500,000 distinct CDR3 sequences, with around a quarter observed a single time. These data originate in a study of response to subunit inactivated influenza vaccine. General study results and limits: After each seasonal influenza vaccination, few new T cells are recruited, the authors suggested.

Germline assignment: CDR1 KGHSH and CDR2 LQKENI. The CDR3 is made up of 14 amino acids. V was shortened by 5 bases and J by 1 base, with 11 bases between the two germline ends. This sample was also put to use in a study of T cells expressing NK-cell markers. From that report: Beta-chain TCR cDNA was generated via 5'RACE template switching with UMIs. Within the sequenced cohort of eight donors, seven exhibited HCMV seropositivity and one was seronegative. Among CD8+ T cells from several donors, dominant NKG2C+ clonotypes accounted for about 1.0-7.0%. Researchers report these clonotypes also headed the CD3+CD56-NKG2C+ fraction in four donors.

The sample in question was CD4+ T cells sorted from PBMCs, obtained roughly 12 days after vaccination. This TCR was sampled from a man aged 50 or older who received an inactivated influenza vaccine. The rearrangement links TRBV18 to TRBJ1-1; tentatively, D is TRBD1 (6 bases). The CDR3 loop reads CASSLPGENTEAFF. CDR3 bases: TGTGCCAGCTCATTACCAGGGGAGAACACTGAAGCTTTCTTT.